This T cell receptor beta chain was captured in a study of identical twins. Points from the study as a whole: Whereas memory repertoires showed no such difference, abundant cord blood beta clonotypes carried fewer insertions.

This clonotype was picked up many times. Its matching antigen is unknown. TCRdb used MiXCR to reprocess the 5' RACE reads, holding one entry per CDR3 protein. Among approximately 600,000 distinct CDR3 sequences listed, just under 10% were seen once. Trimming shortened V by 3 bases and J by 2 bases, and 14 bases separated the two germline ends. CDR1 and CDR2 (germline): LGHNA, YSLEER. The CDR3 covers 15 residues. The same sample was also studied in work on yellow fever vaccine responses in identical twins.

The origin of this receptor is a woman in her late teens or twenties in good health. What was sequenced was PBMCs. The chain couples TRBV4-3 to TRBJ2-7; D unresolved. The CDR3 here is CASSQYTEPTYEQYF. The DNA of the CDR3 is TGCGCCAGCAGCCAGTACACGGAACCCACCTACGAGCAGTACTTC.